Each of the 30 T cell receptor beta chains below was sequenced from the same sample in a study of regulatory T cells in long-lasting Graves disease. To make TCR beta libraries, researchers used iRepertoire HTBI primers and Arm-PCR of CDR3 regions. TCRdb recomputed calls from the multiplex PCR reads with MiXCR, one row per CDR3 protein. The sample lists around 240,000 distinct CDR3 sequences; around 18% were seen once. The time point denotes: newly diagnosed GD, antithyroid drugs for less than 3 months. Scientists built the TCR library using RNA that was extracted from PBMCs. These data also featured in a second study, about T cells in Graves' hyperthyroidism and ophthalmopathy.

The sample consisted of peripheral blood mononuclear cells (PBMCs), taken at new diagnosis, from a patient treated with antithyroid drugs. The receptors here all came from a woman aged 30 to 39 with Graves disease.

This clonotype was observed at least ten times. The chain has TRBV7-2 and TRBJ2-2; D is unresolved. Between the trimmed V and J ends, which lost 5 bases and 3 bases, there was a span of 16 bases. The CDR3 consists of 16 residues. Germline-derived CDR1 and CDR2 are SGHTA and FQGNSA. The CDR3, as DNA: TGTGCCAGCAGCCCACGCGGCGGATGGGACACCGGGGAGCTGTTTTTT. Encoded protein: CASSPRGGWDTGELFF.

This clonotype was counted many times. The chain couples TRBV6-7 to TRBJ1-5; no definite D call. TRBV6-7 counts as an open reading frame of uncertain function. V shed 9 bases and J shed 5 bases, with 11 bases lying between them. CDR3 length equals 12 residues. The CDR3 DNA follows: TGTGCCAGAAAATGTGGATATCAGCCCCAGCATTTT. Residues: CARKCGYQPQHF.

A remark on this clonotype: A read error may explain this, as a much larger clone is one base away. The chain links TRBV19 to TRBJ1-6, with 10 bases fitting TRBD1. V lost 5 bases to trimming and J lost 10 bases; unmatched junction nucleotides: 5. CDR3 length: 14 residues. Germline V CDR1 and CDR2: LNHDA, SQIVND (reference sequence). CDR3: CASSWDRGGSPLHF. CDR3 DNA: TGTGCCAGTAGTTGGGACAGGGGCGGATCACCCCTCCACTTT. Supplemented by reference TRBV19 and TRBJ1-6, the full variable domain reads DGGITQSPKYLFRKEGQNVTLSCEQNLNHDAMYWYRQDPGQGLRLIYYSQIVNDFQKGDIAEGYSVSREKKESFPLTVTSAQKNPTAFYLCASSWDRGGSPLHFGNGTRLTVT.

This clonotype was detected many times. CDR3 protein: CASSDFWGNQPQHF. Written as DNA, the CDR3 is TGTGCCAGCAGTGATTTTTGGGGAAATCAGCCCCAGCATTTT. The chain couples TRBV25-1 to TRBJ1-5; D is ambiguous. Germline values: CDR1 MGHDK, CDR2 SYGVNS. This CDR3 has 14 residues. Between the trimmed V and J ends, which lost 3 bases and 4 bases, there was a span of 10 bases.

This clonotype was observed many times. The rearrangement links TRBV7-2 to TRBJ1-1; no definite D call. The CDR3 runs to 13 residues. Trimming stripped 3 bases from V and 6 bases from J, with 11 bases between. CDR1 SGHTA and CDR2 FQGNSA come from the germline V gene. The CDR3 region is CASSLAGWPEAFF. CDR3 DNA sequence: TGTGCCAGCAGCTTGGCAGGATGGCCTGAAGCTTTCTTT.

This clonotype was found many times. The CDR3 DNA sequence: TGTGCCAGCAGCGGGGGCCTACCCTACGAGCAGTACTTC. It codes for CASSGGLPYEQYF. The chain combines TRBV27 with TRBJ2-7, with D perhaps being TRBD1 or TRBD2 (6 bases each). CDR1 MNHEY and CDR2 SMNVEV come from the germline V gene (reference sequence). The length of the CDR3 is 13 residues. The V end was cut by 6 bases, the J end by 2 bases, with 11 bases between.

In the case of this clonotype: The junction shows a germline mismatch at one end, possibly a read error. The chain combines TRBV7-7 with TRBJ2-3, with TRBD2 identical over 11 bases. The CDR3 extends over 16 amino acids. In germline, CDR1 is SSHAT, CDR2 FNYEAQ (reference sequence). As DNA, the CDR3 is TGTGCTAGCAGCTTACTTAGCGGGGGGGCCTTAGATACGCAGTATTTT. Protein: CASSLLSGGALDTQYF.

In this sample, this clonotype turned up many times. The CDR3 loop reads CSARTSGGGSTDTQYF. In DNA, the CDR3 is TGCAGTGCTCGGACTAGCGGGGGGGGATCCACAGATACGCAGTATTTT. The rearrangement links TRBV20-1 to TRBJ2-3; 15 bases match TRBD2. V lost 5 bases, J lost 2 bases, and 5 bases stayed unmatched. Germline lookup yields CDR1 DFQATT and CDR2 SNEGSKA (reference sequence). The CDR3 covers 16 residues.

This clonotype showed up many times. The chain uses TRBV18 and TRBJ1-1, with 9 bases matching TRBD1. Germline lookup yields CDR1 KGHSH and CDR2 LQKENI. This CDR3 comprises 13 residues. V shed 6 bases, J shed 4 bases, and the junction held 3 bases outside the gene matches. CDR3: CASSHRGPTEAFF. The CDR3 coding sequence is TGTGCCAGCTCCCACAGGGGGCCCACTGAAGCTTTCTTT.

Many counts were recorded for this clonotype. The chain has TRBV29-1 and TRBJ1-4, with TRBD1 identical over 10 bases. Per the germline V gene, CDR1 is SQVTM and CDR2 is ANQGSEA. Trimming at V came to 6 bases and at J to 6 bases, leaving 7 bases not matched to a gene. The length of the CDR3 is 14 residues. CDR3 nucleotide sequence: TGCAGCGTCTGGCTGGGACAGGGGTATGAAAAACTGTTTTTT. Translating gives CSVWLGQGYEKLFF.

Ten or more counts support this clonotype. This chain uses TRBV15 with TRBJ1-2; D gene uncertain. CDR1 and CDR2 from the germline V gene are LNHNV and YYDKDF (reference sequence). CDR3 length: 14 amino acids. The germline V and J ends were trimmed by 0 bases and 6 bases, with 11 bases remaining between them. CDR3 sequence (DNA): TGTGCCACCAGCAGAGATCGAGGACGAGATGGCTACACCTTC. This translates into CATSRDRGRDGYTF.

This clonotype was seen only a few times. The chain has TRBV27 and TRBJ2-6; 7 bases are shared with TRBD1. The J segment lost 1 base and the V segment lost 6 bases, leaving 6 bases of the junction unmatched. Germline CDR1 MNHEY, CDR2 SMNVEV (reference sequence). The CDR3 has 16 amino acids. The CDR3 loop is CASSRDSISGANVLTF. The CDR3 DNA follows: TGTGCCAGCAGCAGGGACAGCATATCTGGGGCCAACGTCCTGACTTTC.

This clonotype was observed many times. This rearrangement joins TRBV7-2 to TRBJ2-7, with D perhaps TRBD2 (6 bases). Trimming shortened V by 5 bases and J by 7 bases, and 18 bases separated the two germline ends. Germline-derived CDR1 and CDR2 are SGHTA and FQGNSA. This CDR3 spans 14 amino acids. The CDR3 is CASSPAPGDGEQYF. CDR3 nucleotides: TGTGCCAGCAGCCCAGCCCCGGGGGATGGAGAGCAGTACTTC.

This clonotype has ten or more counts. The V call is TRBV12-3 or TRBV12-4, the J call TRBJ2-7; perhaps D is TRBD1 or TRBD2 (6 bases each). This CDR3 spans 12 amino acids. The V and J ends lost 5 bases and 13 bases respectively, with 18 bases between them. The CDR3 loop reads CASSRRTGRIYF. Written as DNA, the CDR3 is TGTGCCAGCAGTCGAAGAACAGGGAGGATATACTTC.

This clonotype came up many times. This chain joins TRBV6-2 or TRBV6-3 and TRBJ1-5; 7 bases match TRBD1. Germline assignment: CDR1 MNHEY and CDR2 SVGEGT. The ends lost 7 bases at V and 6 bases at J; junction bases unmatched: 6. This CDR3 spans 13 amino acids. The CDR3 here is CASKTGSGQPQHF. The CDR3 region has the DNA TGTGCCAGCAAGACAGGGAGCGGTCAGCCCCAGCATTTT.

This clonotype appeared many times. This chain joins TRBV5-1 and TRBJ1-4, with D maybe TRBD1 (6 bases). This CDR3 contains 15 residues. The germline V and J ends were trimmed by 4 bases and 5 bases, with 15 bases remaining between them. Germline CDR1 SGHRS, CDR2 YFSETQ. The DNA of the CDR3 is TGCGCCAGCAGCAAGAACAGGGTTGGGAATGAAAAACTGTTTTTT. Amino acid sequence: CASSKNRVGNEKLFF.

This clonotype was detected ten times or more. The chain joins TRBV20-1 to TRBJ1-5, with 8 bases matching TRBD1. Trimming cost V 5 bases and J 1 base; bases outside gene matches: 13. CDR3 length equals 17 residues. Per the germline V gene, CDR1 is DFQATT and CDR2 is SNEGSKA (reference sequence). CDR3 coding DNA: TGCAGTGCTCGTGACAGGGGTAATACAGGAAGCAATCAGCCCCAGCATTTT. This gives the protein CSARDRGNTGSNQPQHF.

This clonotype was seen repeatedly, ten times or more. V gene TRBV27 combines with J gene TRBJ2-3; D remains unclear. Germline CDR1 and CDR2: MNHEY and SMNVEV (reference sequence). The CDR3 extends over 14 amino acids. V lost 6 bases to trimming and J lost 1 base, with 11 bases between them. CDR3 amino acids: CASSPMAGTDTQYF. CDR3 bases: TGTGCCAGCAGCCCCATGGCGGGCACAGATACGCAGTATTTT.

In this sample, this clonotype turned up many times. The chain links TRBV7-8 to TRBJ1-4; unclear D gene. The CDR3 is 15 amino acids. Germline CDR1 is SGHVS and CDR2 is FQNEAQ. V was clipped by 5 bases and J by 0 bases, with 10 bases between them. The CDR3 bases are TGTGCCAGCAGCAACGGCGGGGCAACTAATGAAAAACTGTTTTTT. This sequence encodes CASSNGGATNEKLFF. The entire variable domain, with the rest obtained from reference TRBV7-8 and TRBJ1-4, is as follows: GAGVSQSPRYKVAKRGQDVALRCDPISGHVSLFWYQQALGQGPEFLTYFQNEAQLDKSGLPSDRFFAERPEGSVSTLKIQRTQQEDSAVYLCASSNGGATNEKLFFGSGTQLSVL.

The genes are TRBV6-1 and TRBJ2-7; D gene unclear. Trimming pared 2 bases from V and 7 bases from J, leaving 15 bases between. Germline CDR1 and CDR2: MNHNS and SASEGT. This CDR3 is built from 14 residues. For the CDR3, the DNA is TGTGCCAGCAGTGAAAACCTCTACACCGGGGAGCAGTACTTC. Translating gives CASSENLYTGEQYF.

At least ten counts were recorded for this clonotype. This chain uses TRBV29-1 with TRBJ1-2; D is uncertain. The CDR3 covers 13 residues. The germline gives CDR1 SQVTM, CDR2 ANQGSEA. The V gene lost 2 bases and the J gene lost 9 bases, with 16 bases spanning the gap. The CDR3 bases are TGCAGCGTTGAAACCGGGGTGGGCTTTAGCTACACCTTC. Translated, it gives CSVETGVGFSYTF.

This clonotype was detected ten times or more. The rearrangement links TRBV6-1 to TRBJ2-1; TRBD2 agrees at 9 bases. The CDR3 spans 15 residues. Per germline, CDR1 MNHNS and CDR2 SASEGT. The trim removed 6 bases at V and 10 bases at J, leaving 13 bases unmatched. Here the CDR3 DNA reads TGTGCCAGCAGGAGTGTAGCGGGGGTGGGGGTGGAGCAGTTCTTC. Its protein is CASRSVAGVGVEQFF.

This clonotype was seen at least ten times. The rearrangement links TRBV20-1 to TRBJ1-1; tentative D call: TRBD1 (5 bases). V was trimmed by 5 bases and J by 11 bases, leaving 21 bases between them. This CDR3 is 13 amino acids long. Per the germline V gene, CDR1 is DFQATT and CDR2 is SNEGSKA (reference sequence). The chain's CDR3 is CSAPTDFTVFAFF. The CDR3 DNA is TGCAGTGCTCCGACAGACTTCACTGTATTCGCTTTCTTT.

This chain joins TRBV20-1 and TRBJ2-7; 14 nucleotides line up with TRBD2. The CDR3 covers 16 residues. Germline V gene data show CDR1 as DFQATT and CDR2 as SNEGSKA (reference sequence). Unmatched junction bases numbered 8, after V lost 0 bases and J lost 7 bases. The CDR3 nucleotides are TGCAGTGCTAGAGACTCGACTAGCGGGGGGGCGGGTGAGCAGTACTTC. It codes for CSARDSTSGGAGEQYF.

This clonotype occurred many times. The V gene is TRBV12-3 or TRBV12-4, the J gene TRBJ1-1; D is possibly TRBD1 (5 bases). Trimming cost V 6 bases and J 0 bases, with 17 bases left between them. The CDR3 covers 16 residues. The CDR3 region is CASRPPGTPMNTEAFF. The CDR3 nucleotides are TGTGCCAGCAGGCCTCCGGGGACTCCAATGAACACTGAAGCTTTCTTT.

Ten or more counts support this clonotype. The chain uses TRBV7-3 and TRBJ2-5; TRBD1 aligns across 9 bases. CDR1 is SGHTA and CDR2 is FQGTGA in the germline V gene. The trim removed 5 bases at V and 5 bases at J, leaving 6 bases unmatched. The CDR3 runs to 14 residues. CDR3 protein: CASSATGGGETQYF. The CDR3 coding sequence is TGTGCCAGCAGCGCTACAGGGGGCGGCGAGACCCAGTACTTC.

This clonotype was observed many times. V gene TRBV19 combines with J gene TRBJ1-1; D may be TRBD1 (5 bases). Germline CDR1 is LNHDA and CDR2 is SQIVND (reference sequence). The V gene lost 7 bases and the J gene lost 3 bases, with 18 bases spanning the gap. The CDR3 is 15 residues long. The CDR3 region is CASTSKGRVHTEAFF. Here the CDR3 DNA reads TGTGCCAGTACCTCAAAGGGCAGGGTTCACACTGAAGCTTTCTTT.

Many counts were recorded for this clonotype. CDR3 loop: CASSLVARRTEAFF. CDR3 coding DNA: TGTGCCAGCAGCTTAGTCGCCAGAAGGACTGAAGCTTTCTTT. The chain has TRBV11-2 and TRBJ1-1; D not certain. V dropped 1 base and J dropped 5 bases, with 11 bases sitting between them. The CDR3 is 14 amino acids. Germline CDR1 SGHAT, CDR2 FQNNGV.

This clonotype was seen many times. At one of its ends the junction is not consistent with the germline gene, which may arise from a read error. The J gene is TRBJ2-3, the V gene TRBV9, with TRBD1 identical over 7 bases. CDR1 and CDR2 from the germline V gene are SGDLS and YYNGEE. CDR3 size: 14 residues. In DNA, the CDR3 is TGTGCCAGCAGCGTAGCCCAGGGGACAGAAACGCAGTATTTT. Translated: CASSVAQGTETQYF.

This chain uses TRBV4-1 with TRBJ2-2, with 7 nucleotides matching TRBD1. Germline CDR1 reads MGHRA; CDR2 reads YSYEKL. This CDR3 comprises 15 residues. V shed 1 base, J shed 4 bases, and the junction held 3 bases outside the gene matches. CDR3 coding DNA: TGCGCCAGCAGCCAAGGGACAGGAAGCACCGGGGAGCTGTTTTTT. Translating it yields CASSQGTGSTGELFF.